Listed below are T cell receptor beta chains from one sample, sequenced in a study of brain metastases from non-small cell lung cancer. Clones were read by immunoSEQ multiplex PCR, and TCRdb kept only the in-frame ones, dropping some. The data contain 14,000 to 15,000 clones, about four fifths of them singletons. The specimen sequenced was primary lung tumor tissue. These receptors were taken from a donor at least 40 years old with non-small cell lung cancer. Each CDR3 is given with its conserved first and last residue. D genes are given only for firm matches. A clone size is listed for some rows: how often the clone was seen (once, few, many), or a class if it is expanded.

TRBJ2-1,15,.,TRBV27,.,CASSPLAGGHNEQFF,TGTGCCAGCAGTCCACTAGCAGGGGGGCACAATGAGCAGTTCTTC
TRBJ1-5,12,TRBD1,TRBV29-1,.,CSAGQEGQPQHF,TGCAGCGCAGGACAGGAGGGACAGCCCCAGCATTTT
TRBJ2-1,18,TRBD2,TRBV3-1/TRBV3-2,.,CASSLGLAGGLSYNEQFF,TGTGCCAGCAGCTTGGGACTAGCGGGGGGACTCTCCTACAATGAGCAGTTCTTC
TRBJ1-1,14,.,TRBV2,.,CASRIRVKITEAFF,TGTGCCAGCAGAATCAGGGTGAAGATCACTGAAGCTTTCTTT
TRBJ1-1,13,TRBD1,TRBV30,.,CAWSGQGNTEAFF,TGTGCCTGGAGTGGACAGGGTAACACTGAAGCTTTCTTT
TRBJ2-2,15,.,TRBV30,once,CAWSAGRGTAGELFF,TGTGCCTGGAGTGCCGGCAGGGGTACGGCCGGGGAGCTGTTTTTT
TRBJ2-1,12,.,TRBV19,few,CASSPGAGEQFF,TGTGCCAGTAGTCCCGGGGCAGGTGAGCAGTTCTTC
TRBJ1-2,15,.,TRBV5-4,.,CASSLWGVGGAGYTF,TGTGCCAGCAGCTTGTGGGGTGTTGGGGGCGCGGGCTACACCTTC
TRBJ2-5,16,TRBD2,TRBV4-3,.,CASSQDWGGGMETQYF,TGCGCCAGCAGCCAAGATTGGGGCGGGGGGATGGAGACCCAGTACTTC
TRBJ1-2,14,TRBD1,TRBV5-1,.,CASSPGQGPYGYTF,TGCGCCAGCAGCCCCGGACAGGGCCCCTATGGCTACACCTTC
TRBJ1-6,14,.,TRBV30,.,CAWSMGRENSPLHF,TGTGCCTGGAGTATGGGGCGGGAGAATTCACCCCTCCACTTT
TRBJ2-1,15,TRBD2,TRBV18,.,CASSPGGGRYNEQFF,TGTGCCAGCTCACCGGGCGGGGGGCGTTACAATGAGCAGTTCTTC
TRBJ1-5,15,.,TRBV6-2/TRBV6-3,few,CASSSTGLGNQPQHF,TGTGCCAGCAGCTCCACGGGCTTGGGAAATCAGCCCCAGCATTTT
TRBJ2-2,15,.,TRBV5-4,.,CASSFLAQNTGELFF,TGTGCCAGCAGCTTTCTGGCTCAGAACACCGGGGAGCTGTTTTTT
TRBJ1-2,11,.,TRBV29-1,.,CSVKGGEGYTF,TGCAGCGTTAAGGGAGGGGAGGGCTACACCTTC
TRBJ1-2,12,TRBD1,TRBV4-3,.,CASSQAGGGYTF,TGCGCCAGCAGCCAAGCAGGGGGCGGCTACACCTTC
TRBJ1-1,13,.,TRBV6-5,.,CASINTGLTEAFF,TGTGCCAGCATTAATACAGGTTTAACTGAAGCTTTCTTT
TRBJ2-3,13,TRBD1,TRBV30,.,CAGGQWSTDTQYF,TGTGCCGGGGGACAGTGGAGCACAGATACGCAGTATTTT